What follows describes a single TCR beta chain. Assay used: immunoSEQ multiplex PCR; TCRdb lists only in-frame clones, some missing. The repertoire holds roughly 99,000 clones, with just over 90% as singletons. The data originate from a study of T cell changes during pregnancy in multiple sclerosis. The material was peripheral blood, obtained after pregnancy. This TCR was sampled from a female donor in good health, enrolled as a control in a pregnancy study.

The CDR3 loop reads CAITSGGTQEQYF. In nucleotides, the CDR3 is TGTGCCATTACATCCGGGGGGACACAGGAGCAGTACTTC. The chain couples TRBV5-4 to TRBJ2-7; a possible D gene is TRBD2 (7 bases). Germline V gene lookup returns CDR1 SGHNT and CDR2 YYREEE (reference sequence). CDR3 length: 13 amino acids. V lost 9 bases and J 7 bases, leaving 20 bases between the germline ends.